The sequence of this TCR beta chain was determined in a study of blood T cell repertoires in COVID-19. Study as a whole: Samples of COVID-19 (acute and convalescent) were obtained from the United States, Italy and Spain.

This clone was detected a few times. CDR1 and CDR2 (germline): SGDLS, YYNGEE. The CDR3 length is 14 residues. V lost 6 bases to trimming and J lost 5 bases; unmatched junction nucleotides: 8. Only in-frame clones appear in the TCRdb table, and some are missing; sequencing was by immunoSEQ multiplex PCR. The sample holds about 31,000 clones, 91% seen once. The chain combines TRBV9 with TRBJ2-3, with 8 bases that match TRBD2. The specimen was peripheral blood. The source of this sequence is a human donor in a cohort sampled during active COVID-19. CDR3 DNA sequence: TGTGCCAGCACCGACGGGACTAGACAAGATACGCAGTATTTT. Translation gives CASTDGTRQDTQYF.